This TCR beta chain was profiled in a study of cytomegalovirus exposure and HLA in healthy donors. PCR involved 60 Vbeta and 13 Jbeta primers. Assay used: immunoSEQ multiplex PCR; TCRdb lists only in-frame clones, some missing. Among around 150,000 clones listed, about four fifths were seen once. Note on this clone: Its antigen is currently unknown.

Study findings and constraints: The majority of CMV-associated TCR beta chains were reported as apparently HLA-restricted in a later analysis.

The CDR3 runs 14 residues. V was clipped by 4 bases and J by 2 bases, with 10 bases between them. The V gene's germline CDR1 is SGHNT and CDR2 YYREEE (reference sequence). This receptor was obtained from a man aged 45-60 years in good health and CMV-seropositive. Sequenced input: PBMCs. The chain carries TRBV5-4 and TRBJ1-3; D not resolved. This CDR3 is CASSLRGAGNTIYF. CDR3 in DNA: TGTGCCAGCAGCCTACGAGGAGCTGGAAACACCATATATTTT.